The present T cell receptor beta chain was sequenced within a study of shared clonotypes between healthy human individuals (dated by TCRdb to about 2020). Broadly, across the study: The cohort comprised a couple of women and three men aged 18 to 49 years. For each donor, CD4 naive and CD4 memory were each given three plates, CD8 naive was given two plates, and CD8 memory was given one plate. To estimate repertoire size and how much clonotypes are shared between individuals, the study performed deep sequencing of blood TCR repertoires from five healthy adults. To increase sequencing depth and limit assay-specific biases, TCR repertoire library preparation and sequencing were carried out by different laboratories using diverse techniques. Per donor, leukapheresis produced somewhere between about 0.85 and 10 billion PBMCs.

Paper-wide results and their limitations: Based on pairwise subsampling, the degree of clonotype sharing among donors was expected to be affected by sequencing depth. Estimated clonotype richness was generally larger for naive than for memory subsets. Across four donors, approximately 5% of naive CD4, roughly 3.4% of naive CD8, about 2% of memory CD4, and 0.4% of memory CD8 clonotypes were shared. Sampling was restricted to blood, and TCR repertoires in tissue are likely to differ from TCR repertoires in blood. The genetic and exposure-history diversity represented was limited by the small number of donors. Rarefaction of sorted-subset datasets indicated incomplete sequencing despite the large sequencing depth. Clonotypes shared by all four sorted-subset donors showed higher generation probabilities than non-shared clonotypes.

The germline V gene (reference sequence) sets CDR1 to DFQATT and CDR2 to SNEGSKA. There are 11 amino acids in the CDR3, from cysteine to phenylalanine inclusive. Here the CDR3 DNA is all that survives: 33 bases in frame from base 1. V and J are truncated by 5 bases and 8 bases respectively, leaving an intervening sequence of 12 bases. Using the deep immunoSEQ assay, multiplex PCR amplified TCR CDR3 regions from genomic DNA. Extracted genomic DNA from each cell subset was distributed evenly across all wells of several immunoSEQ 96-well plates, and each plate was treated as a replicate. For sorted subsets, each replicate PCR was loaded with 150 to 250 ng genomic DNA, equivalent to 30,000 or so T cell genomes. Purified libraries were measured with a Qubit 3.0 fluorometer, size-checked on a Bioanalyzer 2100, and measured again with the KAPA Library Quantification kit. Each immunoSEQ 96-well plate was sequenced on its own single-read 150-cycle Illumina NextSeq 550 flow cell. The paper's processing steps were these. The immunoSEQ output contained only junctional sequences without quality scores, so filtering could not match that applied to full-length reads. To assign V/J genes and CDR3, sequences were annotated against IMGT germline references using PyIR, a Python wrapper for IgBLAST v1.9. Reads were removed for weak V/J assignments (E-value above 1e-6), missing CDR3, stop codons, out-of-frame junctions, or ambiguous translated residues. V3J clonotypes were defined as sequences sharing the same inferred V gene, J gene, and CDR3 amino acid sequence. To compute the percentage overlap between repertoires, the number of shared unique clonotypes was divided by the size of the smaller repertoire. Repertoire richness was assessed with RTK rarefaction, the Chao1 estimator, and Recon v2.1 estimates of unobserved clonotypes. Generation probabilities were computed with OLGA for all TCRbeta clonotypes obtained by the gDNA method from a handful of donors. As stored in TCRdb, this immuneACCESS dataset retains in-frame rearrangements with V and J assigned. A fraction of the clones does not appear; measured against another copy, unresolved V genes explain less than half of the discrepancy, and the remainder lacks a known reason. V and J calls and clone size come straight from that table; D and trimming were deduced from the DNA. A total of roughly 1,000,000 clones appear in this sample, 75% to 85% of them only once. Around 0.47% of the sample is in the top ten clones.

Concerning this clone itself: This clone's antigen is unknown. Base qualities are not at hand, and no much larger clone is one base apart.

Healthy HIV-negative adults with no recently reported acute infections or vaccinations were included as donors. All donors were Caucasian adults living in Nashville, Tennessee, USA. CD4+ T cells were enriched by magnetic negative selection, after which naive cells were positively selected on CD45RA and the negative fraction was taken as the memory subset. Blood was collected by leukapheresis, and PBMCs were isolated by Ficoll-Histopaque density gradient centrifugation and then cryopreserved in liquid nitrogen vapor phase. Analytical flow cytometry was used to check the purity and quantity of each magnetically sorted T cell population. From each sorted fraction, genomic DNA was isolated and quantified by UV absorbance on a Nanodrop 2000c.

The chain is assembled from TRBV20-1 and TRBJ1-2, and possibly TRBD1, on 6 matching bases. This clonotype was sampled from a man aged 18 to 35 in good health. Some clones in this sample may be carry-over from other donors' samples. Material for sequencing was memory CD4+ T cells from PBMCs. The cell subset or site label on this specimen signifies: CD45RA-negative fraction. CDR3 sequence: CSALQGNGYTF. Here is the DNA: TGCAGTGCTTTGCAGGGGAACGGCTACACCTTC.